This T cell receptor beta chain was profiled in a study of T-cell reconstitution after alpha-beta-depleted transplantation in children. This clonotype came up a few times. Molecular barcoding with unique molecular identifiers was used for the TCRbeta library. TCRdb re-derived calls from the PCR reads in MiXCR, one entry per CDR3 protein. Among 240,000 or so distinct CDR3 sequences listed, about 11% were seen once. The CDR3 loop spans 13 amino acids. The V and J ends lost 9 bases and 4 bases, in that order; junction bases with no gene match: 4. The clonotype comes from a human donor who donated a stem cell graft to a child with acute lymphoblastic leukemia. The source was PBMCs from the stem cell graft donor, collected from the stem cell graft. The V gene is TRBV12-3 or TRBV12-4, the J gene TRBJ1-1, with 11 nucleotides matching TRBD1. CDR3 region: CASIGQGATEAFF. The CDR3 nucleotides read TGTGCCAGTATAGGACAGGGGGCCACTGAAGCTTTCTTT.